The 28 T cell receptor beta chains listed next were all sequenced from one sample in a study of blood T cell repertoires in COVID-19. Clones were read by immunoSEQ multiplex PCR, and TCRdb kept only the in-frame ones, dropping some. Here the sample spans about 99,000 clones, 84% being singletons. The sample was peripheral blood. The source of these receptors is a human donor in a cohort sampled during active COVID-19.

The chain is built from TRBV5-1 and TRBJ2-6; TRBD1 agrees at 11 bases. V dropped 4 bases and J dropped 4; count of bases not matched to a gene: 10. The CDR3 covers 18 residues. From germline, CDR1 is SGHRS and CDR2 YFSETQ. In DNA form, the CDR3 reads TGCGCCAGCAGCCCCGCCGGACAGGGGGCGTTCGGGGCCAACGTCCTGACTTTC. Protein product: CASSPAGQGAFGANVLTF. The variable domain in full, with the rest retrieved from reference TRBV5-1 and TRBJ2-6, is KAGVTQTPRYLIKTRGQQVTLSCSPISGHRSVSWYQQTPGQGLQFLFEYFSETQRNKGNFPGRFSGRQFSNSRSEMNVSTLELGDSALYLCASSPAGQGAFGANVLTFGAGSRLTVL.

CDR3 region: CASSVSGGAHEQFF. The CDR3 DNA follows: TGCGCCAGCAGCGTTAGCGGGGGGGCCCATGAGCAGTTCTTC. This sequence joins TRBV5-1 and TRBJ2-1, with 11 bases identical to TRBD2. V shed 4 bases and J 8 bases; nucleotides not matched to a gene: 5. The CDR3 totals 14 residues. Germline V gene lookup returns CDR1 SGHRS and CDR2 YFSETQ.

The chain recombines TRBV5-1 with TRBJ2-1, with 9 bases lining up with TRBD2. With 3 bases clipped from V and 1 base from J, the junction kept 2 bases outside the gene matches. The CDR3 consists of 15 residues. Germline assignment: CDR1 SGHRS and CDR2 YFSETQ. The DNA for the CDR3 is TGCGCCAGCAGCTCTGGACTAGCGTCCTACAATGAGCAGTTCTTC. Translated, it gives CASSSGLASYNEQFF.

Only a few counts were recorded for this clone. The chain uses TRBV5-1 and TRBJ1-1; TRBD1 aligns across 7 bases. CDR1 is SGHRS, CDR2 YFSETQ, per germline. Germline trimming cut 4 bases from V and 2 bases from J; bases unmatched to any gene: 11. The CDR3 totals 16 residues. The CDR3 DNA reads TGCGCCAGCAGCCAGGGGGAGACGGCTACTAACACTGAAGCTTTCTTT. The encoded protein is CASSQGETATNTEAFF. Combining the CDR3 with reference TRBV5-1 and TRBJ1-1 gives the whole variable domain KAGVTQTPRYLIKTRGQQVTLSCSPISGHRSVSWYQQTPGQGLQFLFEYFSETQRNKGNFPGRFSGRQFSNSRSEMNVSTLELGDSALYLCASSQGETATNTEAFFGQGTRLTVV.

This rearrangement joins TRBV19 to TRBJ1-1, with a possible D match to TRBD1 (6 bases). The CDR3 is made up of 15 amino acids. From germline, CDR1 is LNHDA and CDR2 SQIVND (reference sequence). Trimming pared 4 bases from V and 0 bases from J, leaving 12 bases between. The CDR3 nucleotides are TGTGCCAGTAGTACACAGGGCCCCATGAACACTGAAGCTTTCTTT. Protein product: CASSTQGPMNTEAFF.

The V and J genes are TRBV5-1 and TRBJ1-4; 7 nucleotides align to TRBD1. The CDR3 has 15 amino acids. Germline CDR1 is SGHRS and CDR2 is YFSETQ. V was pared by 0 bases and J by 3 bases, with 2 bases of the junction left unmatched. The CDR3 nucleotides are TGCGCCAGCAGCTTGGCAGGGGGACCTAATGAAAAACTGTTTTTT. Protein product: CASSLAGGPNEKLFF.

The chain has TRBV18 and TRBJ2-5; the D is unclear. The V end was cut by 1 base, the J end by 1 base, with 7 bases between. The V gene's germline CDR1 is KGHSH and CDR2 LQKENI. The CDR3 consists of 14 residues. The DNA for the CDR3 is TGTGCCAGCTCACCACGTCGTAGCCAAGAGACCCAGTACTTC. The encoded protein is CASSPRRSQETQYF.

The V and J genes are TRBV19 and TRBJ1-2; D may be TRBD1 (6 bases). The V gene lost 7 bases and the J gene lost 0 bases, with 15 bases spanning the gap. In germline, CDR1 is LNHDA, CDR2 SQIVND (reference sequence). The CDR3 loop spans 15 amino acids. The CDR3 protein is CASTTGTPPNYGYTF. The CDR3 region has the DNA TGTGCCAGTACCACCGGGACACCTCCTAACTATGGCTACACCTTC.

The rearrangement uses TRBV6-2 or TRBV6-3 and TRBJ2-3, with D maybe TRBD2 (6 bases). Germline CDR1 and CDR2: MNHEY and SVGEGT. This CDR3 is 15 amino acids long. V was trimmed by 5 bases and J by 5 bases, leaving 17 bases between them. The DNA of the CDR3 is TGTGCCAGCAGTACTAGGACCATGCGGGGAGATACGCAGTATTTT. Encoded protein: CASSTRTMRGDTQYF.

This chain joins TRBV5-1 and TRBJ2-7; 9 bases are shared with TRBD1. CDR3 length: 14 residues. Trimming at V came to 4 bases and at J to 2 bases, leaving 4 bases not matched to a gene. Germline lookup yields CDR1 SGHRS and CDR2 YFSETQ. The DNA for the CDR3 is TGCGCCAGCAGCGCCCGGGACAGGGCCTACGAGCAGTACTTC. Protein sequence: CASSARDRAYEQYF. The full variable domain, its missing parts supplied by reference TRBV5-1 and TRBJ2-7, is KAGVTQTPRYLIKTRGQQVTLSCSPISGHRSVSWYQQTPGQGLQFLFEYFSETQRNKGNFPGRFSGRQFSNSRSEMNVSTLELGDSALYLCASSARDRAYEQYFGPGTRLTVT.

The gene calls are TRBV12-3 or TRBV12-4 and TRBJ1-2, with 9 bases identical to TRBD1. This CDR3 spans 12 amino acids. V was pared by 3 bases and J by 11 bases, with 4 bases of the junction left unmatched. The CDR3 spells CASSFGTGFYTF. The CDR3, as DNA: TGTGCCAGCAGTTTTGGGACAGGGTTTTACACCTTC.

The chain recombines TRBV7-9 with TRBJ1-4; TRBD1 might be the D (6 bases). CDR1 is SEHNR and CDR2 is FQNEAQ in the germline V gene (reference sequence). V was cut by 2 bases and J by 5 bases, with 12 bases left in between. The CDR3 totals 15 residues. The CDR3 spells CASSLPGQTNEKLFF. CDR3 nucleotides: TGTGCCAGCAGCTTACCCGGACAGACAAATGAAAAACTGTTTTTT.

The chain couples TRBV4-2 to TRBJ1-2; D not certain. This CDR3 comprises 14 residues. The V gene lost 0 bases and the J gene lost 7 bases, with 12 bases spanning the gap. CDR1 and CDR2 (germline): LGHNA, YNFKEQ. CDR3 amino acids: CASSQETSSGGYTF. The CDR3 DNA reads TGTGCCAGCAGCCAAGAAACATCAAGCGGTGGCTACACCTTC.

The rearrangement links TRBV2 to TRBJ1-5; D might be TRBD1 (6 bases). V lost 6 bases, J lost 4 bases, and 10 bases lay in between. The V gene's germline CDR1 is SNHLY and CDR2 FYNNEI. The CDR3 has 13 amino acids. The CDR3 reads CASRRGGNQPQHF. CDR3 bases: TGTGCCAGCAGGAGGGGGGGTAATCAGCCCCAGCATTTT.

This chain joins TRBV5-4 and TRBJ2-3, with D possibly being TRBD1 (6 bases). Germline V gene lookup returns CDR1 SGHNT and CDR2 YYREEE (reference sequence). The CDR3 sequence is 13 residues long. The V and J ends lost 4 bases and 7 bases respectively, with 13 bases between them. This CDR3 reads CASSLQTGHTQYF. In DNA, the CDR3 is TGTGCCAGCAGCCTCCAGACAGGCCATACGCAGTATTTT.

As to this clone: One junction end does not reproduce the germline sequence, and a read error may be involved. This chain connects TRBV7-3 to TRBJ1-6; D not certain. The CDR3 is made up of 14 amino acids. Per germline, CDR1 SGHTA and CDR2 FQGTGA. For the CDR3, the DNA is TGTGCCGGCAGCTTAGGCGGGGTTAATTCACCCCTCCACTTT. Translating gives CAGSLGGVNSPLHF. The whole variable domain, filled in from reference TRBV7-3 and TRBJ1-6, reads GAGVSQTPSNKVTEKGKYVELRCDPISGHTALYWYRQSLGQGPEFLIYFQGTGAADDSGLPNDRFFAVRPEGSVSTLKIQRTERGDSAVYLCAGSLGGVNSPLHFGNGTRLTVT.

This sequence joins TRBV7-9 and TRBJ1-3, with 7 bases lining up with TRBD1. V lost 0 bases and J lost 1; bases outside the gene matches: 3. CDR1 is SEHNR, CDR2 FQNEAQ, per germline (reference sequence). CDR3 length: 16 amino acids. The CDR3 nucleotides are TGTGCCAGCAGCTTAGCAACACAGGGGTCTGGAAACACCATATATTTT. It codes for CASSLATQGSGNTIYF.

V and J are TRBV12-5 and TRBJ1-1; perhaps TRBD1 as D (5 bases). Germline V lookup: CDR1 LGHNT, CDR2 FRNRAP. The CDR3 is 15 amino acids. Trimming took 4 bases from V and 1 from J, leaving 13 bases between them. CDR3 coding DNA: TGTGCTAGTGGTTCCCCGACAGCACCGAACACTGAAGCTTTCTTT. Translating it yields CASGSPTAPNTEAFF.

This chain joins TRBV13 and TRBJ2-2; 9 bases match TRBD1. The CDR3 covers 16 residues. The germline gives CDR1 PRHDT, CDR2 FYEKMQ (reference sequence). V shed 5 bases and J 6 bases; nucleotides not matched to a gene: 10. CDR3 protein: CASSPRGTGLPGELFF. Here the CDR3 DNA reads TGTGCCAGCAGCCCACGCGGGACAGGGTTACCCGGGGAGCTGTTTTTT.

V is TRBV5-8 and J is TRBJ2-3; perhaps TRBD2 as D (6 bases). Germline CDR1 SGHTS, CDR2 YDEGEE. V was pared by 5 bases and J by 2 bases, with 15 bases between. The CDR3 extends over 15 amino acids. CDR3 DNA: TGTGCCAGCAGTCCACCGGGACTCCTCACAGATACGCAGTATTTT. Translating it yields CASSPPGLLTDTQYF.

The chain employs TRBV5-1 and TRBJ2-3; no reliable D call. Germline V gene lookup returns CDR1 SGHRS and CDR2 YFSETQ. V was pared by 0 bases and J by 5 bases, with 4 bases between. The CDR3 has 12 residues. The CDR3 region is CASSLVGDTQYF. The CDR3 DNA follows: TGCGCCAGCAGCTTGGTCGGAGATACGCAGTATTTT.

The CDR3 loop is CASGSSTDTQYF. DNA for the CDR3: TGTGCTAGTGGCTCGAGCACAGATACGCAGTATTTT. The chain uses TRBV12-5 and TRBJ2-3; D gene ambiguous. V was pared by 6 bases and J by 0 bases, with 4 bases between. The CDR3 is made up of 12 amino acids. CDR1 is LGHNT and CDR2 is FRNRAP in the germline V gene.

The rearrangement uses TRBV5-1 and TRBJ1-1; D unresolved. V was trimmed by 0 bases and J by 0 bases, leaving 9 bases between them. Germline V gene sequence: CDR1 SGHRS, CDR2 YFSETQ. The CDR3 runs 15 residues. CDR3 region: CASSLGAEMNTEAFF. DNA for the CDR3: TGCGCCAGCAGCTTGGGGGCAGAGATGAACACTGAAGCTTTCTTT.

The rearrangement joins TRBV5-1 to TRBJ1-2; possibly TRBD1 for D (6 bases). CDR1 and CDR2 (germline): SGHRS, YFSETQ. Trimming took 8 bases from V and 0 from J, leaving 14 bases between them. This CDR3 spans 14 amino acids. The DNA of the CDR3 is TGCGCCAGTCACGGGACACCGGCTAACTATGGCTACACCTTC. This gives the protein CASHGTPANYGYTF.

This CDR3 is CASSLDRGNLYGYTF. The CDR3, as DNA: TGTGCCAGCAGCTTGGACAGGGGCAATCTTTATGGCTACACCTTC. The genes are TRBV5-6 and TRBJ1-2; TRBD1 agrees at 7 bases. CDR1 is SGHDT, CDR2 YYEEEE, per germline. The V and J ends lost 0 bases and 5 bases, in that order; junction bases with no gene match: 7. This CDR3 has 15 amino acids. The full variable domain, with the rest looked up from reference TRBV5-6 and TRBJ1-2, is DAGVTQSPTHLIKTRGQQVTLRCSPKSGHDTVSWYQQALGQGPQFIFQYYEEEERQRGNFPDRFSGHQFPNYSSELNVNALLLGDSALYLCASSLDRGNLYGYTFGSGTRLTVV.

The rearrangement uses TRBV9 and TRBJ2-2; D might be TRBD2 (6 bases). The CDR3 covers 15 residues. V lost 4 bases to trimming and J lost 6 bases, with 16 bases between them. CDR1 SGDLS and CDR2 YYNGEE come from the germline V gene. CDR3: CASSSTRGGAGELFF. CDR3 nucleotides: TGTGCCAGCAGCTCCACCCGGGGCGGGGCCGGGGAGCTGTTTTTT.

The chain combines TRBV19 with TRBJ2-7, with a possible D match to TRBD2 (6 bases). The length of the CDR3 is 16 residues. The V and J ends lost 3 bases and 0 bases respectively, with 15 bases between them. Germline CDR1 and CDR2: LNHDA and SQIVND (reference sequence). CDR3 sequence: CASSILVAGSSYEQYF. CDR3 in DNA: TGTGCCAGTAGTATCTTGGTCGCCGGGAGCTCCTACGAGCAGTACTTC.

This clone was observed once. The V call is TRBV18, the J call TRBJ1-1, with D perhaps TRBD1 (6 bases). V lost 6 bases and J 2 bases, leaving 16 bases between the germline ends. The CDR3 spans 15 residues. Germline V gene sequence: CDR1 KGHSH, CDR2 LQKENI. The CDR3 DNA follows: TGTGCCAGCTCGCTTTTCAGGGGCCTTAACACTGAAGCTTTCTTT. It codes for CASSLFRGLNTEAFF.